The 3 T cell receptor beta chains below were found in one sample sequenced in a study of monozygotic twins with inflammatory bowel disease. Each CDR3 protein gets one entry in TCRdb, which reprocessed the 5' RACE reads and gives no DNA. Its clone listing holds fewer than 400,000 distinct CDR3 sequences. Sequenced sample: blood. The receptor source for this set is a human donor with ulcerative colitis or Crohn's disease, or a healthy co-twin of an affected twin (not recorded which).

The genes are TRBV5-1 and TRBJ1-2; TCRdb lists TRBD1, though no DNA is available to test this call. CDR1 is SGHRS, CDR2 YFSETQ, per germline. The CDR3 length is 16 residues. CDR3 residues: CASSVGQGAMGYGYTF.

The rearrangement joins TRBV3-1 to TRBJ1-3. The CDR3 runs to 12 residues. The germline CDR1 and CDR2 sequences are LGHDT and YNNKEL (reference sequence). This chain's CDR3 is CASIIVGNTIYF.

The V call is TRBV7-9, the J call TRBJ2-2; with no DNA, the TCRdb D assignment of TRBD1 cannot be verified. Germline CDR1 is SEHNR and CDR2 is FQNEAQ (reference sequence). This CDR3 spans 14 amino acids. The CDR3 loop reads CASSPRTGVGELFF.